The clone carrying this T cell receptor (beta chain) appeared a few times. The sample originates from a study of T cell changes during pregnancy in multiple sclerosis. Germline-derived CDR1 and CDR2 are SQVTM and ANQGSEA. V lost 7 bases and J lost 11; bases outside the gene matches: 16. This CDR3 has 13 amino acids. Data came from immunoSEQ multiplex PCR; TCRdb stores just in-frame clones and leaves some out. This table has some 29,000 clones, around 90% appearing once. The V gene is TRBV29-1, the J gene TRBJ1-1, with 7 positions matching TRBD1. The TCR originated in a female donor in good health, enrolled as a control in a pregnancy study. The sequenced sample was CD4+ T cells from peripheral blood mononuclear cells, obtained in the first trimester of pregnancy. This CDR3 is CSAVRRDRAEAFF. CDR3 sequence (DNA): TGCAGCGCCGTGAGACGTGACAGGGCGGAGGCTTTCTTT. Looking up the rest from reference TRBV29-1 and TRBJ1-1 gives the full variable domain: SAVISQKPSRDICQRGTSLTIQCQVDSQVTMMFWYRQQPGQSLTLIATANQGSEATYESGFVIDKFPISRPNLTFSTLTVSNMSPEDSSIYLCSAVRRDRAEAFFGQGTRLTVV.